This T cell receptor (beta chain) originates from a study of early T cells in non-severe SARS-CoV-2 infection. Study as a whole: Whole-blood bulk RNA, unsorted, was sequenced, and chains were unpaired. Study results and caveats: Private and CD4 specificities were missed by VDJdb matching, skewed to anti-spike CD8.

The TCR library protocol was used to attach unique molecular identifiers. These identifiers were attached to individual cDNA molecules. TCRdb re-called the 5' RACE reads with MiXCR, one entry per CDR3 protein. The table lists under 85,000 distinct CDR3 sequences, around 13% of them singletons, with approximately 1.1% in the top ten. Trimming cost V 4 bases and J 3 bases, with 11 bases left between them. The CDR3 spans 13 residues. Germline V gene sequence: CDR1 SGHNT, CDR2 YYREEE (reference sequence). This clonotype was detected ten times or more. Its antigen is undetermined. V gene TRBV5-4 combines with J gene TRBJ2-7; a weak D match, TRBD2 (6 bases). The sample taken for sequencing was whole blood. The clonotype comes from an adult who was a healthcare worker with PCR-confirmed SARS-CoV-2 infection or an uninfected control (not recorded which). CDR3 coding DNA: TGTGCCAGCAGCCGGGACTCCGTCTACGAGCAGTACTTC. The encoded protein is CASSRDSVYEQYF.